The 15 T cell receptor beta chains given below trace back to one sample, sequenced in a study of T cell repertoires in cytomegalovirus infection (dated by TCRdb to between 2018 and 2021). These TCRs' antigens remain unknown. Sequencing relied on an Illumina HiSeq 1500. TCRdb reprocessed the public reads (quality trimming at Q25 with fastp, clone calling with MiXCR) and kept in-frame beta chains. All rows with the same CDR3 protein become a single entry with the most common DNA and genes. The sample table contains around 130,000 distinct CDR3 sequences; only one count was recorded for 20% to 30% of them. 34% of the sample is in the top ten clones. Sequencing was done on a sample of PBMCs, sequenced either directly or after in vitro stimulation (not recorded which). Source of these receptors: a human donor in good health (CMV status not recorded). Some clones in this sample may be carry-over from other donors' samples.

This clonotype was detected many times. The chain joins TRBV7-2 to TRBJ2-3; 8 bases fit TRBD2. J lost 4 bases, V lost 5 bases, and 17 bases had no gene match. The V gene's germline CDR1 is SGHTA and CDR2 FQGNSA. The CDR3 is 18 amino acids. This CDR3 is CASSRTRGAGGRSDTQYF. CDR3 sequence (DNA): TGTGCCAGCAGCCGGACGCGGGGGGCGGGAGGTCGCTCAGATACGCAGTATTTT.

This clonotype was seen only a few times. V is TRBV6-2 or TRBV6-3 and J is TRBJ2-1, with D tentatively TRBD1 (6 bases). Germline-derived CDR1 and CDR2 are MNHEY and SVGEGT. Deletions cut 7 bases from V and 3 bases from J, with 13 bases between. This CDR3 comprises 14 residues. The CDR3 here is CASKGELNYNEQFF. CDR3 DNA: TGTGCCAGCAAGGGGGAGTTGAACTACAATGAGCAGTTCTTC.

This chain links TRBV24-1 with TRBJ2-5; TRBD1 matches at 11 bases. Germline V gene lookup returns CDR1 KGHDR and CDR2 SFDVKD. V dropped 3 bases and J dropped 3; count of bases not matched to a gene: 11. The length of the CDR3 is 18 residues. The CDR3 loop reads CATSDPPIRDRGEETQYF. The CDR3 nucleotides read TGTGCCACCAGTGATCCGCCTATCCGGGACAGGGGGGAAGAGACCCAGTACTTC.

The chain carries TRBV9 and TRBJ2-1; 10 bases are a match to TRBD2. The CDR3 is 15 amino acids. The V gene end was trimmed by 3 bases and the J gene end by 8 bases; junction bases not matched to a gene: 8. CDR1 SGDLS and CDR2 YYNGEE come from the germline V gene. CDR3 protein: CASSAEAGGPDEQFF. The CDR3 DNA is TGTGCCAGCAGCGCTGAAGCGGGAGGGCCGGATGAGCAGTTCTTC.

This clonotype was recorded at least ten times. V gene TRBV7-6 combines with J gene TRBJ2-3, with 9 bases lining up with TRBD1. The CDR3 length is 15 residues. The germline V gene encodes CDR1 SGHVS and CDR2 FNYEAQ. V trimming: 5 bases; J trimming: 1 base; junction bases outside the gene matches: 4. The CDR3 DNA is TGTGCCAGCAGCGGCCGGGACAGGGGCACAGATACGCAGTATTTT. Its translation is CASSGRDRGTDTQYF.

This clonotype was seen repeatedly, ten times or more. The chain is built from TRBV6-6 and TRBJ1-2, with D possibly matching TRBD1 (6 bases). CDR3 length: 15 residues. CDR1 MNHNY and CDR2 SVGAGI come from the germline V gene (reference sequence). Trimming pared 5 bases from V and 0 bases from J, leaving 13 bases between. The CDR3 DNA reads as TGTGCCAGCAGTCACCTTTCAGGGGCTAACTATGGCTACACCTTC. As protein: CASSHLSGANYGYTF.

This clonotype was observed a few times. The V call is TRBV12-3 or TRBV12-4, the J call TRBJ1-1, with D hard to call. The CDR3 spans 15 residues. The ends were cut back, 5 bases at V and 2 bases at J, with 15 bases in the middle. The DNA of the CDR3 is TGTGCCAGCAGTCCCCTCGGAGTCGAAAACACTGAAGCTTTCTTT. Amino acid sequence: CASSPLGVENTEAFF.

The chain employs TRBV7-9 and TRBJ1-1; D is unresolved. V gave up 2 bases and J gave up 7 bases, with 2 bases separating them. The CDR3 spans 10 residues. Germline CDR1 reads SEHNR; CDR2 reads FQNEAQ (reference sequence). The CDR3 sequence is CASSLLEAFF. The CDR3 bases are TGTGCCAGCAGCTTACTTGAAGCTTTCTTT.

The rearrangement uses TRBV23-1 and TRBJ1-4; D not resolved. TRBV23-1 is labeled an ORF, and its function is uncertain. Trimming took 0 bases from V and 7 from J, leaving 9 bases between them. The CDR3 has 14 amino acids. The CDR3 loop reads CASSQSSGSEKLFF. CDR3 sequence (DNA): TGCGCCAGCAGTCAATCGTCCGGGAGTGAAAAACTGTTTTTT.

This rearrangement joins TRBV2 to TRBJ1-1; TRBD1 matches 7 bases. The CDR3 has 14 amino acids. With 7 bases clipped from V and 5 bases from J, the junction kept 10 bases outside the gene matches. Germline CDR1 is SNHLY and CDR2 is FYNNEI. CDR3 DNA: TGTGCCAGCAACCCGCAGGGGGAGAGGACTGAAGCTTTCTTT. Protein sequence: CASNPQGERTEAFF.

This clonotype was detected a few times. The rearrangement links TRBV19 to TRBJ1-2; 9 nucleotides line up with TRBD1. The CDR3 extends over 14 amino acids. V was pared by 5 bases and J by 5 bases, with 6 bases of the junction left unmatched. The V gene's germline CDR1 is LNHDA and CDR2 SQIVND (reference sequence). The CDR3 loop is CASSGTGYGYGYTF. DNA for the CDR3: TGTGCCAGTAGTGGGACAGGGTACGGGTATGGCTACACCTTC.

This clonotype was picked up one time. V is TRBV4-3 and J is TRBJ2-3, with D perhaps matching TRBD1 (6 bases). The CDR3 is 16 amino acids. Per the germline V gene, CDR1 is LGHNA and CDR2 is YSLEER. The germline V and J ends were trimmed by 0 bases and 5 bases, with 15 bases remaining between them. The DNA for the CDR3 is TGCGCCAGCAGCCAAGAGTTTCAGGGGCTGGGAGATACGCAGTATTTT. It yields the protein CASSQEFQGLGDTQYF.

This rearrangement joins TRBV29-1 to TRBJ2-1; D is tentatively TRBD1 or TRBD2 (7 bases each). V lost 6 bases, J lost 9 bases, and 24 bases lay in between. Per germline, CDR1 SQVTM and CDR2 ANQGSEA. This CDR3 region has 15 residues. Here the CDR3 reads CSVGGQGQHSGEQFF. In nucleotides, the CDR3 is TGCAGCGTGGGGGGGCAGGGACAGCACAGCGGTGAGCAGTTCTTC.

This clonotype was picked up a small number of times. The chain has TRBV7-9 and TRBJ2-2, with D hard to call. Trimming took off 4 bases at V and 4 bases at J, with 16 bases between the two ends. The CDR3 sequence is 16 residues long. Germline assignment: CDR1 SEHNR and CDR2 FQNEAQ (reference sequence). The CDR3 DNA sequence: TGTGCCAGCAGCTCAAGACCGGCTACGGGCACCGGGGAGCTGTTTTTT. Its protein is CASSSRPATGTGELFF. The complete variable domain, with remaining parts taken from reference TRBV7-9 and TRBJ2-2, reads DTGVSQNPRHKITKRGQNVTFRCDPISEHNRLYWYRQTLGQGPEFLTYFQNEAQLEKSRLLSDRFSAERPKGSFSTLEIQRTEQGDSAMYLCASSSRPATGTGELFFGEGSRLTVL.

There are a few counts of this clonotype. CDR3: CASSLGGLYNSPLHF. CDR3 in DNA: TGTGCCAGCAGCCTAGGGGGCCTTTATAATTCACCCCTCCACTTT. The V call is TRBV7-6, the J call TRBJ1-6; the match to TRBD1 covers 7 bases. V lost 5 bases, J lost 4 bases, and 5 bases stayed unmatched. Germline lookup yields CDR1 SGHVS and CDR2 FNYEAQ. The CDR3 contains 15 residues.